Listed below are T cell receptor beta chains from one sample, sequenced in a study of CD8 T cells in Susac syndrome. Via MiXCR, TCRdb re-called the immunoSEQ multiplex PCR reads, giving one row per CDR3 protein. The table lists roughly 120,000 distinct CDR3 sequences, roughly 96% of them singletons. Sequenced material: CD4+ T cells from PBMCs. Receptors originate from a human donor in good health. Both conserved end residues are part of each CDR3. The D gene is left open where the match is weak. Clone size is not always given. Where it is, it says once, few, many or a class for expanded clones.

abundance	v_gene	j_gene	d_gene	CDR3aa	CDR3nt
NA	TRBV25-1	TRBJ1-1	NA	CASSAGLGGVTEAFF	TGTGCCAGCAGTGCTGGTCTTGGTGGGGTCACTGAAGCTTTCTTT
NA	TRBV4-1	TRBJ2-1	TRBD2	CASSQGMASGGYEQFF	TGCGCCAGCAGCCAAGGTATGGCTAGCGGGGGCTATGAGCAGTTCTTC
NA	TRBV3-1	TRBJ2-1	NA	CASSQEGRWNEQFF	TGTGCCAGCAGCCAAGAGGGAAGGTGGAATGAGCAGTTCTTC
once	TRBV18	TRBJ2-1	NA	CASSRLEGGEQFF	TGTGCCAGCTCACGGTTAGAAGGGGGTGAGCAGTTCTTC
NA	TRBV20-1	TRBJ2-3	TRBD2	CSARRGAGGLDTQYF	TGCAGTGCTAGGCGGGGCGCGGGGGGTTTGGATACGCAGTATTTT
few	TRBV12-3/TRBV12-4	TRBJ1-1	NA	CASSRQGTEAFF	TGTGCCAGCAGTCGTCAGGGCACTGAAGCTTTCTTT
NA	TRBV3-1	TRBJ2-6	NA	CASSPPGSHSGANVLTF	TGTGCCAGCAGCCCCCCCGGGAGCCACTCTGGGGCCAACGTCCTGACTTTC
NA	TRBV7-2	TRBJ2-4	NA	CASREAKNIQYF	TGTGCCAGCAGGGAAGCGAAAAACATTCAGTACTTC
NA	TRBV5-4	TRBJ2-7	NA	CASSLETGWEQYF	TGTGCCAGCAGCTTGGAAACAGGGTGGGAGCAGTACTTC
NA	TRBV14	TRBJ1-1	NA	CASSHRAATKNTEAFF	TGTGCCAGCAGCCATAGGGCAGCTACCAAGAACACTGAAGCTTTCTTT
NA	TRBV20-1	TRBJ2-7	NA	CSAPKLGSSYEQYF	TGCAGTGCTCCGAAGTTGGGGAGCTCCTACGAGCAGTACTTC
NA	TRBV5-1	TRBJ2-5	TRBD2	CASSLSSPGGETQYF	TGCGCCAGCAGCTTATCATCTCCGGGGGGGGAGACCCAGTACTTC
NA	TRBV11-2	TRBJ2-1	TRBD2	CASSTTRWGSGTYRSYNEQFF	TGTGCCAGCAGCACAACCCGTTGGGGTAGCGGGACCTATCGCTCCTACAATGAGCAGTTCTTC
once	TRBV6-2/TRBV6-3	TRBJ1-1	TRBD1	CASSYPDRDTEAFF	TGTGCCAGCAGTTACCCTGACAGGGACACTGAAGCTTTCTTT
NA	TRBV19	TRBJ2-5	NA	CASSQIGRETQYF	TGTGCCAGTAGCCAAATTGGGCGGGAGACCCAGTACTTC
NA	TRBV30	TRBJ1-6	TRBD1	CAWISDRGDSPLHF	TGTGCCTGGATATCGGACAGGGGTGATTCACCCCTCCACTTT
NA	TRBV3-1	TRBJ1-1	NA	CASSYNTQAFF	TGTGCCAGCAGTTACAATACCCAAGCTTTCTTT
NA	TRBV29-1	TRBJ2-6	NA	CSVDRTGANVLTF	TGCAGCGTGGACAGAACCGGGGCCAACGTCCTTACTTTC
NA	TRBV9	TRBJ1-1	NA	CASSVVPANTEAFF	TGTGCCAGCAGCGTAGTACCAGCGAACACTGAAGCTTTCTTT
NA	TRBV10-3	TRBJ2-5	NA	CAISPGQETQYF	TGTGCCATCAGCCCTGGACAAGAGACCCAGTACTTC
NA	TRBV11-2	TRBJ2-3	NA	CASSLSRGTVRTDTQYF	TGTGCCAGCAGCTTATCGCGGGGCACCGTTCGCACAGATACGCAGTATTTT
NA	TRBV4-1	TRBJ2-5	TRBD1	CASSQETGPGGTQYF	TGCGCCAGCAGCCAAGAGACAGGGCCGGGTGGGACCCAGTACTTC
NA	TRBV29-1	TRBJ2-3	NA	CSVEYSADTQYF	TGCAGCGTTGAGTACAGCGCGGATACGCAGTATTTT
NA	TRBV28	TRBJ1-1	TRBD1	CASSLAGGSMNTEAFF	TGTGCCAGCAGTTTGGCAGGGGGGTCCATGAACACTGAAGCTTTCTTT
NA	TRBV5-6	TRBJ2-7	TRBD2	CASSTLSSGTYEQYF	TGTGCCAGCAGCACCCTATCGAGCGGGACCTACGAGCAGTACTTC
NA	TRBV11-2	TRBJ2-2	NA	CASSLDSLNTGELFF	TGTGCCAGCAGCTTGGACAGCCTCAACACCGGGGAGCTGTTTTTT
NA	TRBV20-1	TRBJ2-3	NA	CSAREGSTSTDTQYF	TGCAGTGCTAGAGAGGGGAGTACTTCCACAGATACGCAGTATTTT
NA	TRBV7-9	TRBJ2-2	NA	CASSLLGNTGELFF	TGTGCCAGCAGCTTATTGGGAAACACCGGGGAGCTGTTTTTT
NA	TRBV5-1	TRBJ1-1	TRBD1	CASRPRQGNTEAFF	TGCGCCAGCAGACCCCGACAGGGGAACACTGAAGCTTTCTTT
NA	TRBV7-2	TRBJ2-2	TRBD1	CASIQDRAGTGELFF	TGTGCCAGCATCCAGGACAGGGCTGGAACCGGGGAGCTGTTTTTT
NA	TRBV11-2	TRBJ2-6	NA	CASSPGTWGSGANVLTF	TGTGCCAGCAGCCCTGGGACTTGGGGCTCTGGGGCCAACGTCCTGACTTTC
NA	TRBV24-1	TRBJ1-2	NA	CATSEGYTF	TGTGCCACCAGTGAAGGCTACACCTTC
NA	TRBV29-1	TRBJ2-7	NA	CSVAYEQYF	TGCAGCGTCGCTTACGAGCAGTACTTC
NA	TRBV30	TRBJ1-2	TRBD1	CAWRTTGKHYGYTF	TGTGCCTGGAGGACGACAGGGAAGCACTATGGCTACACCTTC
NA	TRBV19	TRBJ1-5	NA	CASSMQGNQPQHF	TGTGCCAGTAGTATGCAGGGGAATCAGCCCCAGCATTTT
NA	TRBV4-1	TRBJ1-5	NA	CASAPSRWGQPQHF	TGCGCCAGCGCTCCCTCCCGATGGGGTCAGCCCCAGCATTTT
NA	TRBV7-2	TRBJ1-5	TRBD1	CASSYTGAGNQPQHF	TGTGCCAGCAGCTACACAGGGGCTGGCAATCAGCCCCAGCATTTT
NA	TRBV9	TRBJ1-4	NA	CASSVGGTVINEKLFF	TGTGCCAGCAGCGTAGGGGGAACAGTTATTAATGAAAAACTGTTTTTT
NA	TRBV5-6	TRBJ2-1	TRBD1	CASSSWDRGNEQFF	TGTGCCAGCAGCTCGTGGGACAGGGGCAATGAGCAGTTCTTC
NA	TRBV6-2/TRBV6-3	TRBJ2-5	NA	CASSYDEGLKTQYF	TGTGCCAGCAGTTACGACGAGGGGCTGAAGACCCAGTACTTC
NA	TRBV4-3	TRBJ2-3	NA	CASSQDKGTDTQYF	TGCGCCAGCAGCCAAGATAAAGGCACAGATACGCAGTATTTT
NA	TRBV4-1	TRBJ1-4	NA	CASSQGQGRTNEKLFF	TGCGCCAGCAGCCAAGGTCAAGGGCGGACTAATGAAAAACTGTTTTTT
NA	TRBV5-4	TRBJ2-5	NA	CASSSLGWGRGGVKETQYF	TGTGCCAGCAGCTCACTGGGATGGGGTCGCGGGGGCGTTAAAGAGACCCAGTACTTC
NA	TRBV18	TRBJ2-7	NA	CASSPPELGGAGEQYF	TGTGCCAGCTCACCACCGGAGCTTGGGGGGGCGGGAGAGCAGTACTTC
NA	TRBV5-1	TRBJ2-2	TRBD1	CASRGQGRSGELFF	TGCGCCAGCAGGGGACAGGGAAGATCCGGGGAGCTGTTTTTT
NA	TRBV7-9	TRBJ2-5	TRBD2	CASSLALTSLQETQYF	TGTGCCAGCAGCTTAGCGCTGACTAGCCTCCAAGAGACCCAGTACTTC
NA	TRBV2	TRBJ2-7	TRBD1	CASRDPPWTGESEQYF	TGTGCCAGCAGAGATCCCCCCTGGACAGGGGAGAGCGAGCAGTACTTC
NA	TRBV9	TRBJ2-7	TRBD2	CASSVSLAGHEQYF	TGTGCCAGCAGCGTAAGTCTAGCGGGCCACGAGCAGTACTTC
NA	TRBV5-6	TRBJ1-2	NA	CASSLSGINYGYTF	TGTGCCAGCAGCTTATCAGGGATTAACTATGGCTACACCTTC
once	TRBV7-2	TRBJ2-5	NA	CASSLAAEETQYF	TGTGCCAGCAGCTTAGCTGCTGAGGAGACCCAGTACTTC
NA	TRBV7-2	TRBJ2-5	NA	CASSSGGGVETQYF	TGTGCCAGCAGCTCCGGAGGTGGTGTCGAGACCCAGTACTTC
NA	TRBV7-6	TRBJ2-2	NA	CASSSTITGELFF	TGTGCCAGCAGCTCTACAATCACCGGGGAGCTGTTTTTT
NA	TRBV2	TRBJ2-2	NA	CASSTEMNTGELFF	TGTGCCAGCAGCACAGAGATGAACACCGGGGAGCTGTTTTTT
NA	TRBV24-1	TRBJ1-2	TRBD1	CATSAVDRGAYGYTF	TGTGCCACCAGTGCCGTGGACAGGGGTGCCTATGGCTACACCTTC
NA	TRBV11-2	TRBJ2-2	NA	CASRKLGSNTGELFF	TGTGCCAGCAGGAAACTAGGTTCCAACACCGGGGAGCTGTTTTTT
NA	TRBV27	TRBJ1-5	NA	CASSTWTTLGHQPQHF	TGTGCCAGCAGTACCTGGACGACTTTGGGGCATCAGCCCCAGCATTTT
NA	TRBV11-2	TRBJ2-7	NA	CASSSGTLGSYEQYF	TGTGCCAGCAGCTCCGGGACGCTAGGCTCCTACGAGCAGTACTTC
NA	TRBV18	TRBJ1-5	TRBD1	CASSGQGPNQPQHF	TGTGCCAGCTCAGGACAGGGTCCCAATCAGCCCCAGCATTTT
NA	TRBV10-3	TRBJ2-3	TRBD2	CAISETLAVSTDTQYF	TGTGCCATCAGTGAGACTCTAGCGGTTAGCACAGATACGCAGTATTTT
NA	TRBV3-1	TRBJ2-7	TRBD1	CASSQVATGHSYEQYF	TGTGCCAGCAGCCAAGTAGCGACAGGGCACTCCTACGAGCAGTACTTC